These 24 T cell receptor beta chains were sequenced from one sample in a study of shared clonotypes between healthy human individuals. This table comes from immunoSEQ multiplex PCR, and its TCRdb copy is limited to in-frame clones, with some not included. The data contain 2 million to 2.5 million clones, approximately 95% of them singletons. Sequenced: naive CD4+ T cells from PBMCs. The subset: CD45RA+ positively selected. These receptors all stem from a man aged 18 to 29 in good health. Some clones in this sample may be carry-over from other donors' samples.

V usage is TRBV7-2 and J usage is TRBJ2-5; a possible D gene is TRBD1 (5 bases). The V end lost 5 bases, the J end lost 9 bases, and 13 bases lay between the germline ends. Germline V gene lookup returns CDR1 SGHTA and CDR2 FQGNSA. The CDR3 has 12 residues. The CDR3, as DNA: TGTGCCAGCAGCGCGTGGCAGGGTCCCCAGTACTTC. Residues: CASSAWQGPQYF.

Note on this clone: A read error may account for a junction end that differs from germline. The V and J genes are TRBV29-1 and TRBJ1-1; tentatively, D is TRBD1 (6 bases). The germline V gene encodes CDR1 SQVTM and CDR2 ANQGSEA. The CDR3 has 11 residues. CDR3 protein: CSVGVDRRTVF. Written as DNA, the CDR3 is TGCAGCGTGGGAGTGGACAGAAGAACTGTCTTT.

With respect to this clone: Other nucleotide sequences in the sample specify the same CDR3. The V call is TRBV5-1, the J call TRBJ1-1; D is undetermined. Trimming left V 3 bases short and J 0 bases short, with 9 bases between. Germline lookup yields CDR1 SGHRS and CDR2 YFSETQ. The CDR3 runs 14 residues. CDR3 loop: CASSSLGVNTEAFF. CDR3 DNA: TGCGCCAGCAGCTCCTTGGGAGTGAACACTGAAGCTTTCTTT.

V gene TRBV5-6 combines with J gene TRBJ2-3, with TRBD2 matching over 12 bases. CDR1 is SGHDT, CDR2 YYEEEE, per germline. Trimming at V came to 3 bases and at J to 7 bases, leaving 9 bases not matched to a gene. CDR3 length: 16 residues. This CDR3 is CASSSGLAGSANTQYF. CDR3 nucleotides: TGTGCCAGCAGCTCCGGACTAGCGGGATCTGCAAATACGCAGTATTTT.

The chain employs TRBV7-9 and TRBJ2-5, with 11 bases lining up with TRBD1. The J segment lost 1 base and the V segment lost 1 base, leaving 5 bases of the junction unmatched. The length of the CDR3 is 17 residues. Germline V gene lookup returns CDR1 SEHNR and CDR2 FQNEAQ (reference sequence). CDR3 sequence reads: CASSLEGTGGGQETQYF. The CDR3 nucleotides read TGTGCCAGCAGCTTAGAGGGGACAGGGGGAGGCCAAGAGACCCAGTACTTC.

Only one count was recorded for this clone. Other nucleotide sequences from this sample produce the same CDR3. The J gene is TRBJ1-2, the V gene TRBV14, with a tentative D call TRBD1 (6 bases). The V gene's germline CDR1 is SGHDN and CDR2 FVKESK. Trimming left V 0 bases short and J 6 bases short, with 8 bases between. This CDR3 is 13 amino acids long. CDR3 protein: CASSQDRGHGYTF. CDR3 DNA sequence: TGTGCCAGCAGCCAAGACAGGGGCCATGGCTACACCTTC.

The rearrangement uses TRBV5-1 and TRBJ1-4; tentatively, D is TRBD1 (6 bases). CDR1 is SGHRS, CDR2 YFSETQ, per germline. The germline V and J ends were trimmed by 4 bases and 8 bases, with 18 bases remaining between them. The CDR3 totals 15 residues. CDR3 sequence (DNA): TGCGCCAGCAGCCTTACCGGGAGAAGGGGGGAAAAACTGTTTTTT. This sequence encodes CASSLTGRRGEKLFF.

The chain couples TRBV5-1 to TRBJ2-2; D may be TRBD1 (5 bases). CDR3 size: 15 residues. Trimming cost V 0 bases and J 6 bases, with 12 bases left between them. Germline V gene lookup returns CDR1 SGHRS and CDR2 YFSETQ. This chain's CDR3 is CASSLGPWGAGELFF. The CDR3, as DNA: TGCGCCAGCAGCTTGGGTCCCTGGGGCGCCGGGGAGCTGTTTTTT.

This clone was detected only a few times. The genes are TRBV5-1 and TRBJ2-3; 9 bases align to TRBD2. CDR1 and CDR2 (germline): SGHRS, YFSETQ. The CDR3 runs to 17 residues. V lost 4 bases and J lost 4; bases outside the gene matches: 13. The CDR3 loop is CASSLPSTLAGADTQYF. The CDR3 region has the DNA TGCGCCAGCAGCCTCCCCTCAACGTTAGCGGGGGCAGATACGCAGTATTTT.

This chain links TRBV11-1 with TRBJ2-2; D is unresolved. With 5 bases removed from V and 6 bases from J, the gap between germline ends came to 13 bases. CDR1 and CDR2 (germline): SGHAT, FQDESV (reference sequence). The CDR3 totals 14 residues. CDR3 sequence reads: CASSPMGGAGELFF. The CDR3 DNA is TGTGCCAGCAGCCCAATGGGCGGAGCCGGGGAGCTGTTTTTT.

The genes are TRBV15 and TRBJ1-1, with TRBD1 matching 9 bases. V lost 0 bases, J lost 0 bases, and 2 bases stayed unmatched. The CDR3 contains 16 residues. The germline CDR1 and CDR2 sequences are LNHNV and YYDKDF (reference sequence). DNA for the CDR3: TGTGCCACCAGCAGAGACGGGACAGGGATGAACACTGAAGCTTTCTTT. Translated, it gives CATSRDGTGMNTEAFF. Drawing the rest from reference TRBV15 and TRBJ1-1, the complete variable domain is DAMVIQNPRYQVTQFGKPVTLSCSQTLNHNVMYWYQQKSSQAPKLLFHYYDKDFNNEADTPDNFQSRRPNTSFCFLDIRSPGLGDTAMYLCATSRDGTGMNTEAFFGQGTRLTVV.

This rearrangement joins TRBV19 to TRBJ2-3; 15 bases fit TRBD2. The CDR3 is 15 amino acids. The J segment lost 8 bases and the V segment lost 6 bases, leaving 6 bases of the junction unmatched. Germline V gene sequence: CDR1 LNHDA, CDR2 SQIVND (reference sequence). Here the CDR3 reads CASSPRGLAGGTQYF. CDR3 nucleotides: TGTGCCAGTAGCCCCCGGGGACTAGCGGGAGGTACGCAGTATTTT.

V usage is TRBV5-1 and J usage is TRBJ2-7, with TRBD1 matching 12 bases. J lost 5 bases, V lost 3 bases, and 6 bases had no gene match. The CDR3 sequence is 15 residues long. Germline CDR1 is SGHRS and CDR2 is YFSETQ. The CDR3 DNA reads TGCGCCAGCAGCTCCTCCGGGACAGGGGGCGACGAGCAGTACTTC. Protein product: CASSSSGTGGDEQYF.

The genes are TRBV28 and TRBJ1-2; 11 bases line up with TRBD1. The CDR3 contains 15 residues. Germline trimming cut 0 bases from V and 8 bases from J; bases unmatched to any gene: 5. Germline V gene sequence: CDR1 MDHEN, CDR2 SYDVKM. The CDR3 reads CASSLWDRGRRGYTF. The CDR3 DNA sequence: TGTGCCAGCAGTTTATGGGACAGGGGGCGAAGGGGCTACACCTTC.

The gene calls are TRBV28 and TRBJ2-7, with D perhaps matching TRBD2 (5 bases). The CDR3 is made up of 16 amino acids. Germline-derived CDR1 and CDR2 are MDHEN and SYDVKM. V lost 5 bases, J lost 3 bases, and 20 bases lay in between. CDR3 sequence reads: CASSLQRRRRDYEQYF. CDR3 sequence (DNA): TGTGCCAGCAGTCTACAAAGGAGGAGAAGGGACTACGAGCAGTACTTC.

The CDR3 protein is CASNRREGLGNEQFF. The CDR3 DNA reads TGCGCCAGCAATCGGCGGGAGGGATTGGGCAATGAGCAGTTCTTC. The V and J genes are TRBV5-1 and TRBJ2-1, with 9 nucleotides matching TRBD2. Germline values: CDR1 SGHRS, CDR2 YFSETQ. The CDR3 length is 15 residues. Trimming cost V 6 bases and J 6 bases; bases outside gene matches: 10.

V is TRBV6-4 and J is TRBJ1-1, with 7 bases that match TRBD1. The CDR3 loop spans 16 amino acids. The germline gives CDR1 MRHNA, CDR2 SNTAGT. Trimming took 6 bases from V and 5 from J; bases not matched to a gene: 15. This CDR3 reads CASRYGDRLRGTEAFF. The CDR3 region has the DNA TGTGCCAGCAGATACGGGGACAGACTACGGGGAACTGAAGCTTTCTTT.

This clone was observed a single time. The chain recombines TRBV7-9 with TRBJ1-2; 9 nucleotides align to TRBD1. J lost 8 bases, V lost 5 bases, and 6 bases had no gene match. In germline, CDR1 is SEHNR, CDR2 FQNEAQ (reference sequence). This CDR3 contains 13 residues. The CDR3 sequence is CASSGWTGEGYTF. The CDR3 DNA follows: TGTGCCAGCAGCGGATGGACAGGGGAGGGCTACACCTTC.

The rearrangement joins TRBV19 to TRBJ2-3; 8 nucleotides match TRBD2. Germline CDR1 is LNHDA and CDR2 is SQIVND (reference sequence). The V and J ends lost 5 bases and 5 bases, in that order; junction bases with no gene match: 3. The CDR3 is 13 residues long. The CDR3 DNA reads as TGTGCCAGTAGTTCCGGGAGGGGAGATACGCAGTATTTT. Protein: CASSSGRGDTQYF.

To note about this clone: The same CDR3 is also encoded by other DNA sequences in this sample. The chain couples TRBV5-1 to TRBJ2-7; possible D gene TRBD2, 5 bases. Trimming left V 0 bases short and J 3 bases short, with 10 bases between. Germline V gives CDR1 SGHRS, CDR2 YFSETQ. The length of the CDR3 is 14 residues. DNA of the CDR3: TGCGCCAGCAGCTTGGGATCGGGGATCTACGAGCAGTACTTC. Translation gives CASSLGSGIYEQYF. The complete variable domain, with remaining parts taken from reference TRBV5-1 and TRBJ2-7, reads KAGVTQTPRYLIKTRGQQVTLSCSPISGHRSVSWYQQTPGQGLQFLFEYFSETQRNKGNFPGRFSGRQFSNSRSEMNVSTLELGDSALYLCASSLGSGIYEQYFGPGTRLTVT.

Comments on this clone: In the same sample, other DNA sequences code for this CDR3. The chain joins TRBV6-6 to TRBJ1-1; a weak D match, TRBD1 (5 bases). The V gene lost 5 bases and the J gene lost 4 bases, with 8 bases spanning the gap. The CDR3 covers 12 residues. Germline V lookup: CDR1 MNHNY, CDR2 SVGAGI (reference sequence). DNA for the CDR3: TGTGCCAGCAGTCCGCAGGGCACTGAAGCTTTCTTT. Protein sequence: CASSPQGTEAFF.

The chain has TRBV10-3 and TRBJ2-7; tentative D call: TRBD1 (5 bases). V gave up 5 bases and J gave up 0 bases, with 14 bases separating them. CDR3 length equals 15 residues. CDR1 is ENHRY, CDR2 SYGVKD, per germline. The CDR3 protein is CAISHSTTASYEQYF. CDR3 DNA: TGTGCCATCAGTCATTCAACGACAGCCTCCTACGAGCAGTACTTC.

The V and J genes are TRBV7-6 and TRBJ2-7, with 10 bases fitting TRBD1. The germline gives CDR1 SGHVS, CDR2 FNYEAQ. The CDR3 is made up of 15 amino acids. J lost 2 bases, V lost 4 bases, and 5 bases had no gene match. For the CDR3, the DNA is TGTGCCAGCAGCTCCCCCGGGACAGGGGCCTACGAGCAGTACTTC. The encoded protein is CASSSPGTGAYEQYF. Based on the CDR3 plus reference TRBV7-6 and TRBJ2-7, the full variable domain is GAGVSQSPRYKVTKRGQDVALRCDPISGHVSLYWYRQALGQGPEFLTYFNYEAQQDKSGLPNDRFSAERPEGSISTLTIQRTEQRDSAMYRCASSSPGTGAYEQYFGPGTRLTVT.

This chain links TRBV28 with TRBJ1-6; D not resolved. V gave up 6 bases and J gave up 8 bases, with 11 bases separating them. The CDR3 runs 13 residues. CDR1 and CDR2 from the germline V gene are MDHEN and SYDVKM. The CDR3 DNA sequence: TGTGCCAGCAGAAAAGGCGGGGATTCACCCCTCCACTTT. This gives the protein CASRKGGDSPLHF.